These 20 T cell receptor beta chains were sequenced from one sample in a study of CD8 T cells in ankylosing spondylitis. TCRdb re-called the 5' RACE reads through MiXCR, storing one row per CDR3 protein. The sample contains about 230,000 distinct CDR3 sequences, under 8.5% of which appear only once. Material: blood, either unsorted or a sorted T cell fraction (not recorded which). The receptors were sampled from a female donor with ankylosing spondylitis or in good health (not recorded which).

This clonotype was seen at least ten times. The chain uses TRBV2 and TRBJ2-7; 11 nucleotides match TRBD1. The V gene's germline CDR1 is SNHLY and CDR2 FYNNEI. The CDR3 consists of 15 residues. V was clipped by 7 bases and J by 5 bases; unmatched bases: 10. The CDR3: CASTIRGQGDHEQYF. The CDR3 bases are TGTGCCAGCACCATAAGGGGACAGGGGGACCACGAGCAGTACTTC.

V gene TRBV7-2 combines with J gene TRBJ1-5; perhaps TRBD1 as D (5 bases). Trimming pared 5 bases from V and 5 bases from J, leaving 10 bases between. CDR1 is SGHTA, CDR2 FQGNSA, per germline. The CDR3 consists of 13 residues. The DNA of the CDR3 is TGTGCCAGCAGCCCCAGGGAGCATCAGCCCCAGCATTTT. Translation gives CASSPREHQPQHF.

This clonotype showed up many times. The J gene is TRBJ1-5, the V gene TRBV12-3 or TRBV12-4; D gene uncertain. Trimming cost V 6 bases and J 12 bases, with 21 bases left between them. The CDR3 covers 14 residues. DNA for the CDR3: TGTGCCAGCAGAGACGGTCAAGGTGGCCAAGTCCAGCATTTT. Translation gives CASRDGQGGQVQHF.

This clonotype was picked up a small number of times. The chain combines TRBV7-2 with TRBJ2-1; 9 bases map to TRBD2. In germline, CDR1 is SGHTA, CDR2 FQGNSA. V lost 4 bases and J lost 0; bases outside the gene matches: 7. This CDR3 region has 17 residues. CDR3 region: CASSSRLSGSSYNEQFF. Here the CDR3 DNA reads TGTGCCAGCAGCTCCCGACTTAGCGGGAGCTCCTACAATGAGCAGTTCTTC.

This clonotype was found many times. This chain joins TRBV20-1 and TRBJ2-7, with D perhaps given as TRBD1 or TRBD2 (5 bases each). The CDR3 covers 15 residues. Germline V lookup: CDR1 DFQATT, CDR2 SNEGSKA (reference sequence). Trimming pared 2 bases from V and 1 base from J, leaving 15 bases between. CDR3 in amino acids: CSARPFRGRSYEQYF. CDR3 DNA sequence: TGCAGTGCTAGACCATTTAGGGGACGGTCCTACGAGCAGTACTTC.

The rearrangement joins TRBV29-1 to TRBJ2-2; D may be TRBD1 or TRBD2 (5 bases each). Trimming pared 7 bases from V and 4 bases from J, leaving 13 bases between. Germline V gene data show CDR1 as SQVTM and CDR2 as ANQGSEA. This CDR3 comprises 13 residues. The CDR3 spells CSARDGVTGELFF. The CDR3, as DNA: TGCAGCGCCCGGGACGGTGTCACCGGGGAGCTGTTTTTT.

This clonotype was picked up many times. V and J are TRBV12-3 or TRBV12-4 and TRBJ2-7; D gene ambiguous. V shed 6 bases and J shed 3 bases, with 15 bases lying between them. This CDR3 spans 14 amino acids. CDR3 region: CASSHLGLYYEQYF. The CDR3 region has the DNA TGTGCCAGCAGCCACCTAGGCCTGTACTACGAGCAGTACTTC.

This clonotype has at least ten counts. The chain employs TRBV20-1 and TRBJ2-7; 15 bases fit TRBD2. Germline V gene data show CDR1 as DFQATT and CDR2 as SNEGSKA (reference sequence). Germline trimming cut 0 bases from V and 7 bases from J; bases unmatched to any gene: 7. The CDR3 has 16 amino acids. Written as DNA, the CDR3 is TGCAGTGCTAGAGATCCCGGACTAGCGGGAGGGGGAGAGCAGTACTTC. Its translation is CSARDPGLAGGGEQYF.

The sample holds many counts of this clonotype. This CDR3 is CSVAGLAAYEQYF. CDR3 DNA: TGCAGCGTGGCGGGACTAGCGGCCTACGAGCAGTACTTC. The chain recombines TRBV29-1 with TRBJ2-7, with 11 bases identical to TRBD2. This CDR3 region has 13 residues. V lost 6 bases, J lost 2 bases, and 3 bases stayed unmatched. CDR1 and CDR2 (germline): SQVTM, ANQGSEA.

This clonotype was recorded at least ten times. The V gene is TRBV12-3 or TRBV12-4, the J gene TRBJ1-2, with D unresolved. Deletions cut 6 bases from V and 7 bases from J, with 12 bases between. The CDR3 extends over 12 amino acids. CDR3 protein: CASSQSTSGYTF. The CDR3 coding sequence is TGTGCCAGCAGCCAATCCACCAGTGGCTACACCTTC.

This clonotype has only a few counts. The chain recombines TRBV30 with TRBJ1-1, with a possible D match to TRBD1 (5 bases). Germline V lookup: CDR1 GTSNPN, CDR2 SVGIG (reference sequence). The CDR3 sequence is 13 residues long. V was trimmed by 7 bases and J by 5 bases, leaving 17 bases between them. The CDR3 bases are TGTGCCTCCCAGACAGCAGCGAAGACTGAAGCTTTCTTT. Translating it yields CASQTAAKTEAFF.

This clonotype has ten or more counts. This chain joins TRBV12-5 and TRBJ1-6, with a possible D match to TRBD1 (6 bases). Germline V gene lookup returns CDR1 LGHNT and CDR2 FRNRAP. Trimming removed 1 base at V and 14 bases at J, with 24 bases between. The CDR3 extends over 17 amino acids. CDR3 sequence reads: CASGLDREGIPNWTLHF. CDR3 sequence (DNA): TGTGCTAGTGGTTTGGACAGGGAGGGAATTCCCAATTGGACCCTCCACTTT.

In this sample, this clonotype turned up many times. The chain combines TRBV11-2 with TRBJ2-5, with TRBD2 matching 8 bases. CDR3 length equals 17 residues. Germline loops: CDR1 SGHAT, CDR2 FQNNGV. J lost 0 bases, V lost 1 base, and 7 bases had no gene match. The CDR3 is CASSLGVAGSYQETQYF. The CDR3 DNA is TGTGCCAGCAGCTTAGGGGTAGCGGGGTCGTACCAAGAGACCCAGTACTTC.

In this sample, this clonotype turned up many times. The V call is TRBV4-3, the J call TRBJ2-1; the match to TRBD2 covers 7 bases. The CDR3 is 14 residues long. Germline-derived CDR1 and CDR2 are LGHNA and YSLEER. V lost 4 bases to trimming and J lost 6 bases; unmatched junction nucleotides: 6. CDR3 sequence reads: CASSLRGRANEQFF. CDR3 DNA: TGCGCCAGCAGCCTTCGGGGGAGGGCCAATGAGCAGTTCTTC.

This clonotype was recorded at least ten times. This chain joins TRBV7-3 and TRBJ2-1; TRBD2 matches 10 bases. CDR1 and CDR2 from the germline V gene are SGHTA and FQGTGA. J was trimmed by 8 bases and V by 2 bases; bases with no gene match: 6. CDR3 length equals 15 residues. CDR3 bases: TGTGCCAGCAGCTTATGGTCTAGCGGGAGAGATGAGCAGTTCTTC. It yields the protein CASSLWSSGRDEQFF.

This clonotype appeared many times. The gene calls are TRBV7-8 and TRBJ2-1, with D maybe TRBD2 (6 bases). CDR3 length equals 14 residues. V shed 6 bases and J shed 0 bases, with 9 bases lying between them. CDR1 and CDR2 (germline): SGHVS, FQNEAQ. CDR3 nucleotides: TGTGCCAGCAGTAAGGAGGGCTCCTACAATGAGCAGTTCTTC. As protein: CASSKEGSYNEQFF. The full variable domain, rest sourced from reference TRBV7-8 and TRBJ2-1, is GAGVSQSPRYKVAKRGQDVALRCDPISGHVSLFWYQQALGQGPEFLTYFQNEAQLDKSGLPSDRFFAERPEGSVSTLKIQRTQQEDSAVYLCASSKEGSYNEQFFGPGTRLTVL.

This clonotype was found many times. J is TRBJ1-1 and V is TRBV12-3 or TRBV12-4; D remains unclear. The CDR3 has 12 residues. V was trimmed by 3 bases and J by 4 bases, leaving 6 bases between them. The CDR3 protein is CASSFMVTEAFF. The CDR3 DNA reads as TGTGCCAGCAGTTTCATGGTCACTGAAGCTTTCTTT.

The table lists this clonotype with many counts. The chain links TRBV13 to TRBJ1-4; 7 nucleotides agree with TRBD1. V shed 5 bases and J 5 bases; nucleotides not matched to a gene: 8. Germline values: CDR1 PRHDT, CDR2 FYEKMQ (reference sequence). CDR3 length equals 15 residues. The CDR3 bases are TGTGCCAGCAGCACAGGGACAGACAAGAATGAAAAACTGTTTTTT. Encoded protein: CASSTGTDKNEKLFF.

Many counts were recorded for this clonotype. V gene TRBV5-1 combines with J gene TRBJ1-1; D possibly corresponds to TRBD1 (5 bases). CDR3 size: 14 residues. V was trimmed by 4 bases and J by 0 bases, leaving 10 bases between them. Germline V CDR1 and CDR2: SGHRS, YFSETQ. The CDR3 loop is CASSRGTVNTEAFF. The CDR3 DNA is TGCGCCAGCAGCCGCGGGACGGTGAACACTGAAGCTTTCTTT.

This clonotype has at least ten counts. The gene calls are TRBV4-1 and TRBJ1-6, with a tentative D call TRBD1 (6 bases). V was clipped by 1 base and J by 7 bases, with 17 bases between them. CDR3 size: 17 residues. The germline V gene has CDR1 MGHRA and CDR2 YSYEKL. DNA of the CDR3: TGCGCCAGCAGCCAAGCTACAGGGTTTGCTGCAAATTCACCCCTCCACTTT. This encodes CASSQATGFAANSPLHF.